This T cell receptor beta chain appears in the sequencing data of a study of beta chain features in type 1 diabetes. Reverse transcription of all isolated RNA meant that expressed TCRB transcripts were sequenced. The data were produced by immunoSEQ multiplex PCR, yet TCRdb's version contains in-frame clones alone and is incomplete. The data show over 20,000 clones, about 52% seen once. Study observations and caveats: Across all four CD4+ subsets, people with type 1 diabetes showed modestly shorter TCRB CDR3s. Sequencing used cDNA, and cells with high TCR expression could therefore be over-represented.

A note on this clone: Its specificity is not known.

Germline assignment: CDR1 SGHAT and CDR2 FQDESV (reference sequence). This CDR3 is 14 amino acids long. V lost 4 bases to trimming and J lost 3 bases; unmatched junction nucleotides: 1. The sequenced material came from stem cell memory CD4+ T cells from blood. The receptor's source is a man aged 25 to 45 with type 1 diabetes. The chain has TRBV11-1 and TRBJ2-7; 12 nucleotides match TRBD2. DNA for the CDR3: TGTGCCAGCAGCTCGGGACTAGCGGGCTACGAGCAGTACTTC. Translating it yields CASSSGLAGYEQYF.